What follows is one T cell receptor (beta chain) and its context. Its antigen remains unknown. CDR1 is MGHRA, CDR2 YSYEKL, per germline. Trimming removed 0 bases from V and 6 bases from J, with 12 bases in between. The length of the CDR3 is 15 residues. The data originate from a study of cytomegalovirus exposure and HLA in healthy donors. Across the whole study: Of a few hundred genotyped donors, more than 70% clustered with self-reported Caucasian donors.

General study results and limits: As was reported, the HLA-A and HLA-B alleles of most subjects were accurately predicted from TCR beta sequences. Whilst most TCR sequences proved rare, a subset of public TCRs occurred across many donors.

In the PCR, 60 Vbeta and 13 Jbeta primers were used. The assay was immunoSEQ multiplex PCR, and TCRdb's table has in-frame clones only and misses some. The sample's table shows roughly 70,000 clones. The sample consisted of PBMCs. The J gene is TRBJ2-1, the V gene TRBV4-1; tentative D call: TRBD1 (5 bases). This receptor was obtained from a man in his forties in good health and CMV-seronegative. CDR3 bases: TGCGCCAGCAGCCAAGAAGCAGGGAAGTTCAATGAGCAGTTCTTC. Protein product: CASSQEAGKFNEQFF.